Included here is one T cell receptor beta chain sequence, with context. Its antigen is unidentified. This entry comes from a study of response to subunit inactivated influenza vaccine. The CDR3 spans 14 residues. Germline V gene lookup returns CDR1 SGHRS and CDR2 YFSETQ. Trimming took off 0 bases at V and 4 bases at J, with 7 bases between the two ends. The study, taken as a whole, reports: The authors proposed limited new T cell recruitment per seasonal influenza vaccination.

One entry per CDR3 protein results from TCRdb running MiXCR on the RT-PCR reads. Of 530,000 or so distinct CDR3 sequences in the sample, about 25% were seen once. The chain links TRBV5-1 to TRBJ2-2; D is possibly TRBD2 (6 bases). The source was CD4+ T cells sorted from PBMCs, collected around 5 days after vaccination. The origin of this receptor is a middle-aged man who received an inactivated influenza vaccine. As DNA, the CDR3 is TGCGCCAGCAGCTTGGGGACTACCACCGGGGAGCTGTTTTTT. It yields the protein CASSLGTTTGELFF.